A selection of T cell receptor beta chains follows, all from one sample in a study of human T cells and chemical hapten exposure. From the RACE reads, TCRdb called clonotypes with MiXCR, one entry per CDR3 protein. The sample includes under 300,000 distinct CDR3 sequences, about 9% seen only once; the top ten take 2.3%. The source material was whole blood, sampled in connection with sensitization to the hapten diphenylcyclopropenone (DPC). These TCRs come from a woman aged 40 to 50 with alopecia areata. Some clones in this sample may be carry-over from other donors' samples. The CDR3 runs from the conserved cysteine through the conserved F or W. The order of the fields is J gene, V gene, clone size, D gene, CDR3 protein, CDR3 DNA. A D gene is named only where the DNA matches it firmly. Clone sizes are given selectively: once, few, many, or a class where the clone is expanded.

j_call: TRBJ2-7; v_call: TRBV10-3; clone_size: many; d_call: TRBD1; cdr3_aa: CAISTGDRAEQYF; cdr3_nt: TGTGCCATCAGCACAGGGGATCGGGCCGAGCAGTACTTC
j_call: TRBJ2-3; v_call: TRBV6-2/TRBV6-3; clone_size: few; d_call: .; cdr3_aa: CASRAHGSTDTQYF; cdr3_nt: TGTGCCAGCAGGGCCCACGGGAGCACAGATACGCAGTATTTT
j_call: TRBJ2-3; v_call: TRBV5-1; clone_size: medium-sized; d_call: .; cdr3_aa: CASSVLGPTFYSGSGTDTQYF; cdr3_nt: TGCGCCAGCAGCGTATTGGGACCGACCTTTTACTCCGGTTCTGGCACAGATACGCAGTATTTT
j_call: TRBJ1-4; v_call: TRBV4-1; clone_size: few; d_call: TRBD1; cdr3_aa: CASSQDPGGPTNEKLFF; cdr3_nt: TGCGCCAGCAGCCAAGACCCAGGGGGCCCAACTAATGAAAAACTGTTTTTT
j_call: TRBJ2-5; v_call: TRBV3-1; clone_size: few; d_call: .; cdr3_aa: CASSRTRVGETQYF; cdr3_nt: TGTGCCAGCAGCCGAACCAGGGTCGGAGAGACCCAGTACTTC
j_call: TRBJ2-3; v_call: TRBV24-1; clone_size: .; d_call: TRBD1; cdr3_aa: CATSDQTGTGVDTQYF; cdr3_nt: TGTGCCACCAGTGACCAAACCGGGACAGGGGTGGATACGCAGTATTTT
j_call: TRBJ2-7; v_call: TRBV14; clone_size: many; d_call: TRBD1; cdr3_aa: CASSRDRPTPRDF; cdr3_nt: TGTGCCAGCAGCCGGGACAGGCCAACCCCCCGGGACTTC
j_call: TRBJ1-2; v_call: TRBV6-4; clone_size: .; d_call: .; cdr3_aa: CASSDGVYGYTF; cdr3_nt: TGTGCCAGCAGTGACGGGGTTTATGGCTACACCTTC
j_call: TRBJ1-4; v_call: TRBV7-9; clone_size: many; d_call: .; cdr3_aa: CASSLGIGELFF; cdr3_nt: TGTGCCAGCAGCTTGGGGATCGGGGAACTGTTTTTT
j_call: TRBJ1-1; v_call: TRBV29-1; clone_size: .; d_call: .; cdr3_aa: CSVEPGNTEAFF; cdr3_nt: TGCAGCGTTGAGCCGGGGAACACTGAAGCTTTCTTT
j_call: TRBJ1-2; v_call: TRBV12-3/TRBV12-4; clone_size: many; d_call: .; cdr3_aa: CASRPTRHDGYTF; cdr3_nt: TGTGCCAGCAGACCCACCCGACACGACGGCTACACCTTC
j_call: TRBJ2-1; v_call: TRBV11-2; clone_size: .; d_call: .; cdr3_aa: CASSPTYGIGNEQFF; cdr3_nt: TGTGCCAGCAGCCCCACGTACGGGATAGGGAATGAGCAGTTCTTC
j_call: TRBJ2-5; v_call: TRBV5-1; clone_size: many; d_call: .; cdr3_aa: CASSLAGRETQYF; cdr3_nt: TGCGCCAGCAGCTTGGCTGGCAGGGAGACCCAGTACTTC
j_call: TRBJ1-2; v_call: TRBV25-1; clone_size: .; d_call: .; cdr3_aa: CASSEGGFTYTF; cdr3_nt: TGTGCCAGCAGTGAAGGGGGATTTACCTACACCTTC
j_call: TRBJ1-1; v_call: TRBV29-1; clone_size: few; d_call: TRBD1; cdr3_aa: CSVEAQGMNTEAFF; cdr3_nt: TGCAGCGTTGAAGCACAGGGGATGAACACTGAAGCTTTCTTT
j_call: TRBJ2-5; v_call: TRBV6-6; clone_size: few; d_call: .; cdr3_aa: CASSYSLERGETQYF; cdr3_nt: TGTGCCAGCAGTTACTCGTTAGAAAGGGGGGAGACCCAGTACTTC
j_call: TRBJ1-2; v_call: TRBV28; clone_size: few; d_call: .; cdr3_aa: CASRADRTLYGYTF; cdr3_nt: TGTGCCAGCAGGGCCGACAGGACACTCTATGGCTACACCTTC
j_call: TRBJ1-5; v_call: TRBV6-2/TRBV6-3; clone_size: .; d_call: .; cdr3_aa: CASSGRAPNQPQHF; cdr3_nt: TGTGCCAGCAGCGGCCGGGCCCCAAATCAGCCCCAGCATTTT